This record looks at one T cell receptor (beta chain) sequence and its context. Its antigen specificity is not known. No qualities accompany the bases; no much larger clone lies one base away. This sample is part of a study of PD-1 blockade in classical Hodgkin lymphoma (dated by TCRdb to 2020 to 2022). A note on the overall study: Nivolumab dosing was 3 mg/kg intravenously every 2 weeks, continuing until either disease progression or unacceptable toxicity. A peripheral blood immune signature of response to PD-1 blockade in classical Hodgkin lymphoma was defined using TCR beta sequencing and CyTOF.

What the work shows at the level of the full study, not this receptor alone: Trial patients achieving complete response had baseline diversity similar to newly diagnosed patients, whereas partial responders and progressors had significantly lower diversity. Diversity was lower in patients who began nivolumab less than 1 year after ASCT, so these patients were left out of later analyses to avoid confounding by immune reconstitution. The study was limited to a single clinical trial cohort, and causes of repertoire differences, possibly disease activity or prior therapy, remained undefined. By C4D1, a significant rise was seen in CD4+ TCR diversity but not in CD8+ TCR diversity (p=0.0027 vs p=0.16), and the rise was most apparent among complete responders (p=0.02). Baseline TCR diversity was reported as lower in newly diagnosed patients than in healthy donors, and lower still in relapsed/refractory patients.

The time point label here, explained by the study, means: cycle 4 day 1 (C4D1), after 5 to 7 weeks of nivolumab. All trial patients had relapsed after autologous stem cell transplantation, with cohorts A, B and C differing in prior brentuximab vedotin exposure. The trial cohort comprised 60 or so patients with relapsed/refractory classical Hodgkin lymphoma whose best overall responses were complete response, partial response or progressive disease. Single-agent nivolumab was administered to trial patients in the multi-cohort phase II CheckMate 205 trial. An independent review committee assessed best overall response using the 2007 International Working Group response criteria. PBMCs from the trial were collected at three points: immediately before nivolumab initiation (C1D1), and during therapy at cycle 2 day 1 and cycle 4 day 1. Peripheral blood was collected in 8 mL Vacutainer Cell Preparation Tubes, from which PBMCs were isolated by centrifugation and then cryopreserved.

The Qiagen DNeasy kit was used to extract genomic DNA both from unsorted PBMCs and from the negatively selected CD4+ and CD8+ fractions. TCR beta CDR3 regions were amplified by immunoSEQ multiplex PCR using primers annealing to V and J segments. A synthetic immune receptor repertoire was used to minimize amplification bias, and any residual bias was removed computationally once sequencing was done. The paper's processing steps were these. Custom Python scripts were used to quantify repertoire diversity as the Shannon entropy index. Unsorted, CD4+ and CD8+ repertoires were analyzed separately, except for combined analyses in which CD4+ and CD8+ sequences were merged in silico. A clone counted as expanded when the clone's frequency after treatment rose at least 2-fold relative to C1D1, and clones undetected at baseline were given a pseudocount of 0.5. Clones with 0 or 1 copy at C1D1 were classified as singleton clones, and clones with 2 or more copies were classified as non-singleton clones. Clones expanded in unsorted samples were assigned a CD4+, CD8+ or unknown annotation through matching of protein sequences in sorted samples from the same patient. Diversity changes from C1D1 to C4D1 were tested in paired samples using Wilcoxon tests. TCRdb carries this immuneACCESS record with in-frame sequences only. Its versions omit some clonotypes, under half of them owing to an unresolved V gene in the studies checked, with the rest unexplained. Clonal size and the V and J genes are those of that table, whereas D and trimming came from the DNA. The sample table holds 25,000 to 35,000 clones, of which less than 75% were seen once. The top ten hold approximately 4% of the sample.

Inclusive of the bounding cysteine and phenylalanine, the CDR3 is 14 residues long. CDR3 DNA is the only sequence kept; it has 42 bases, read in frame from the first base. For CDR1 and CDR2, the germline V gene (reference sequence) lists MNHEY and SMNVEV. The rearranged segments are TRBV27 and TRBJ2-5; TRBD1 fits 7 bases in the junction. The assigned J gene may be wrong: the sequence end matches TRBJ2-7 better. The sequencing here drew on peripheral blood mononuclear cells (PBMCs), taken before the fourth cycle of nivolumab. The receptor's source is a human donor with classical Hodgkin lymphoma. For the CDR3, the sequence is CASSFRYTGDEQYF. The DNA sequence is given as TGTGCCAGCAGTTTCAGATATACAGGGGACGAGCAGTACTTC.